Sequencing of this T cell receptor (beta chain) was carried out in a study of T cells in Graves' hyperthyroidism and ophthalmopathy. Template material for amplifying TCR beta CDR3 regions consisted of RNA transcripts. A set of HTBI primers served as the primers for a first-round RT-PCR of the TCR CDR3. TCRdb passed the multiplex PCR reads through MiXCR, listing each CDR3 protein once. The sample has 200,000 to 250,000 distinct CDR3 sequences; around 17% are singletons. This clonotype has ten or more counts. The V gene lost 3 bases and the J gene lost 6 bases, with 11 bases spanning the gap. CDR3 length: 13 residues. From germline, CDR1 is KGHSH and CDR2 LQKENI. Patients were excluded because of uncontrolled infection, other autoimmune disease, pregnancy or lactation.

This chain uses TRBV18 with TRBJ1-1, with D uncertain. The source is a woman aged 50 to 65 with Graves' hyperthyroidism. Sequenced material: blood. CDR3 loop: CASSPQEGAEAFF. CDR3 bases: TGTGCCAGCTCACCCCAAGAAGGAGCTGAAGCTTTCTTT.